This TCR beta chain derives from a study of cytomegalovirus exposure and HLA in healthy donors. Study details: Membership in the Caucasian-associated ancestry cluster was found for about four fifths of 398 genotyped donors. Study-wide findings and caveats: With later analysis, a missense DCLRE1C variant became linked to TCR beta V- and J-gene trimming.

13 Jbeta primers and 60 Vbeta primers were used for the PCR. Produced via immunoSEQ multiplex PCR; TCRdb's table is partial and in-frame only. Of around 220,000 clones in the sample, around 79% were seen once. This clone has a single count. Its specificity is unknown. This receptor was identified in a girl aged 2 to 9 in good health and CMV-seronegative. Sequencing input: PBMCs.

CDR3 sequence: CASSLKGVGQETQYF. The CDR3 bases are TGTGCCAGCAGCCTTAAGGGGGTGGGCCAAGAGACCCAGTACTTC. The V call is TRBV9, the J call TRBJ2-5; D perhaps matches TRBD1 (6 bases). The CDR3 loop spans 15 amino acids. The V and J ends lost 4 bases and 1 base respectively, with 14 bases between them. Germline CDR1 and CDR2: SGDLS and YYNGEE. The full variable domain, with the rest looked up from reference TRBV9 and TRBJ2-5, is DSGVTQTPKHLITATGQRVTLRCSPRSGDLSVYWYQQSLDQGLQFLIQYYNGEERAKGNILERFSAQQFPDLHSELNLSSLELGDSALYFCASSLKGVGQETQYFGPGTRLLVL.